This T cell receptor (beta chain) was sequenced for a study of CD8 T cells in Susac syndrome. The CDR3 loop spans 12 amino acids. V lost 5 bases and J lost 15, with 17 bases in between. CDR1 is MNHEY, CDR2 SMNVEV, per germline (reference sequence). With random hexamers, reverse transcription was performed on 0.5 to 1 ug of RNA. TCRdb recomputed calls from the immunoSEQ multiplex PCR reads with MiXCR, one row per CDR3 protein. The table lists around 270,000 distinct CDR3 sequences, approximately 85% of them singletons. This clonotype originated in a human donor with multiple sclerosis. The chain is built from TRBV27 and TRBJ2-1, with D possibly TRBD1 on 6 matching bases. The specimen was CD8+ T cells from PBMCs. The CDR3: CASSRPGQGLFF. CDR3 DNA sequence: TGTGCCAGCAGTCGGCCGGGACAAGGGTTGTTCTTC.